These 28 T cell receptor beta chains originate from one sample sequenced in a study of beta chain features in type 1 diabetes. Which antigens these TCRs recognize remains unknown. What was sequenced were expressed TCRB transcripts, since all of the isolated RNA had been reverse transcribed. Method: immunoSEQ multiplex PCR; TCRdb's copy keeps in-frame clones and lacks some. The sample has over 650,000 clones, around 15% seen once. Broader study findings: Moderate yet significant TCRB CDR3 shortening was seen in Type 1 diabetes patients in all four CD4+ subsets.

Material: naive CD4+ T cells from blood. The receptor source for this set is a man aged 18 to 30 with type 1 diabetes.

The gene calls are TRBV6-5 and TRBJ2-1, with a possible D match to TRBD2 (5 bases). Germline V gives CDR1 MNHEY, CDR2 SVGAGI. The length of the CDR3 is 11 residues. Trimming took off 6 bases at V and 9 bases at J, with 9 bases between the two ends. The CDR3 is CASSQGGEQFF. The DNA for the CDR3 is TGTGCCAGCAGCCAAGGAGGTGAGCAGTTCTTC.

The DNA for the CDR3 is TGTGCCAGCAGCCTAAAGCCCGGGGGCCCTAGCACAGATACGCAGTATTTT. Protein product: CASSLKPGGPSTDTQYF. The chain employs TRBV4-2 and TRBJ2-3, with D tentatively TRBD1 or TRBD2 (6 bases each). Germline CDR1 reads LGHNA; CDR2 reads YNFKEQ. V was trimmed by 4 bases and J by 0 bases, leaving 17 bases between them. CDR3 length equals 17 residues.

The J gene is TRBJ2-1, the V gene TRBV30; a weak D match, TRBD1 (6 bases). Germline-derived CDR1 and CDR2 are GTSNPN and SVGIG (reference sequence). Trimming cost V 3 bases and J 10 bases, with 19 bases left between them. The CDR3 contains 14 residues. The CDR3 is CAWSQGPGEREQFF. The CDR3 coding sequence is TGTGCCTGGAGCCAAGGGCCAGGGGAACGCGAGCAGTTCTTC.

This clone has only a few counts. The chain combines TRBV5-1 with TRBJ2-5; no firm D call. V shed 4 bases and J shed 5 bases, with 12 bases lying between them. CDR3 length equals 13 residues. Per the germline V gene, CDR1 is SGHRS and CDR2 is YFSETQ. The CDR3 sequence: CASSLRLGETQYF. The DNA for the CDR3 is TGCGCCAGCAGCCTTCGTCTCGGGGAGACCCAGTACTTC.

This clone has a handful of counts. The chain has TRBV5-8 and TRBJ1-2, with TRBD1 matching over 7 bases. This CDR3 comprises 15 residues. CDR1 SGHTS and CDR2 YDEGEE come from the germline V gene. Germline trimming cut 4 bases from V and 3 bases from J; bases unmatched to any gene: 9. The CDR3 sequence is CASSARDSGHYGYTF. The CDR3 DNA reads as TGTGCCAGCAGCGCCCGGGACAGCGGCCACTATGGCTACACCTTC.

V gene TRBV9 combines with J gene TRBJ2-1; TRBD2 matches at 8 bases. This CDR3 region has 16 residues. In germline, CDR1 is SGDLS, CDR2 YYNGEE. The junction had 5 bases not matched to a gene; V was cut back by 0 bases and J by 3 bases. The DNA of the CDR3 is TGTGCCAGCAGCGTAGGTTTAGCGGGGAACTACAATGAGCAGTTCTTC. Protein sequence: CASSVGLAGNYNEQFF.

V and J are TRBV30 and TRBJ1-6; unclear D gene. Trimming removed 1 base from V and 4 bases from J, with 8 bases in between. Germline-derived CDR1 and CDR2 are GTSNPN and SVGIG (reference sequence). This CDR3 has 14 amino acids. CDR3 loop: CAWSEQLYNSPLHF. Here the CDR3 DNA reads TGTGCCTGGAGTGAACAGTTATATAATTCACCCCTCCACTTT.

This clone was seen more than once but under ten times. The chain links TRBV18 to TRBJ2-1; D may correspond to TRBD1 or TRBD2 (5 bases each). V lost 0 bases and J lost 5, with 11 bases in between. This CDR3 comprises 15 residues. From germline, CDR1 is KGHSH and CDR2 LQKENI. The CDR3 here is CASSPPRGRDNEQFF. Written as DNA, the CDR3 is TGTGCCAGCTCACCACCTCGGGGACGAGACAATGAGCAGTTCTTC.

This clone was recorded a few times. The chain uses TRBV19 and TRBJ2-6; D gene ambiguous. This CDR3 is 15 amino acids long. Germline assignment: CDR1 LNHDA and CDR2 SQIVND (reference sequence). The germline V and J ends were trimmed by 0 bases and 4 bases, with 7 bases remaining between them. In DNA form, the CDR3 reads TGTGCCAGTAGTATAGAACAATCCGGGGCCAACGTCCTGACTTTC. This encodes CASSIEQSGANVLTF.

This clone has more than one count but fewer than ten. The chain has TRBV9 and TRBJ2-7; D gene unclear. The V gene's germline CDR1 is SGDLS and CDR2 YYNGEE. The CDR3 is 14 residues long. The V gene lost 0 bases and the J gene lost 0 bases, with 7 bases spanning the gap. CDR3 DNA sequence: TGTGCCAGCAGCGTAGACTATTACTCCTACGAGCAGTACTTC. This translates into CASSVDYYSYEQYF. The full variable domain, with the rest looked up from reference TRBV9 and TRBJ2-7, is DSGVTQTPKHLITATGQRVTLRCSPRSGDLSVYWYQQSLDQGLQFLIQYYNGEERAKGNILERFSAQQFPDLHSELNLSSLELGDSALYFCASSVDYYSYEQYFGPGTRLTVT.

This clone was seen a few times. The CDR3 DNA is TGCGCCAGCAGTCCAGTCGGTGGAGCGCTGGACGATCAATACGAGCAGTACTTC. It encodes CASSPVGGALDDQYEQYF. The rearrangement links TRBV23-1 to TRBJ2-7; D not resolved. TRBV23-1 is an ORF, and what it does is uncertain. The V gene lost 4 bases and the J gene lost 4 bases, with 26 bases spanning the gap. CDR3 size: 18 residues.

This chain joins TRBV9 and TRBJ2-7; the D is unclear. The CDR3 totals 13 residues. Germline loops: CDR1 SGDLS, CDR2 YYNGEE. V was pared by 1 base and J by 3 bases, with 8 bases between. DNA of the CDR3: TGTGCCAGCAGCGTAAGTGGCAGCTACGAGCAGTACTTC. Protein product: CASSVSGSYEQYF.

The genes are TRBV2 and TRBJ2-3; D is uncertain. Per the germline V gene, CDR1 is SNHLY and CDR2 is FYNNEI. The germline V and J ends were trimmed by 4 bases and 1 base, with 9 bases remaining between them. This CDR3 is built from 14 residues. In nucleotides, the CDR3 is TGTGCCAGCAGTGTTGAGAGTGGCACAGATACGCAGTATTTT. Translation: CASSVESGTDTQYF.

CDR3 region: CASSLLSSGRGAGNEQFF. The DNA of the CDR3 is TGTGCCAGCAGCCTCTTGTCTAGCGGGAGGGGGGCCGGTAATGAGCAGTTCTTC. The gene calls are TRBV9 and TRBJ2-1; 12 bases are shared with TRBD2. Germline V gives CDR1 SGDLS, CDR2 YYNGEE. The CDR3 spans 18 residues. Trimming removed 4 bases from V and 7 bases from J; junction bases left unmatched: 15.

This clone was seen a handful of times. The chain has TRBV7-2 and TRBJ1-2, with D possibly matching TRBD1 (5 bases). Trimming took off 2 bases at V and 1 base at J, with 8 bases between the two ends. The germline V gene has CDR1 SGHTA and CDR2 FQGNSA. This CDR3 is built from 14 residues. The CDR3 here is CASSLRGLNYGYTF. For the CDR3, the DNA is TGTGCCAGCAGCTTAAGGGGACTTAACTATGGCTACACCTTC.

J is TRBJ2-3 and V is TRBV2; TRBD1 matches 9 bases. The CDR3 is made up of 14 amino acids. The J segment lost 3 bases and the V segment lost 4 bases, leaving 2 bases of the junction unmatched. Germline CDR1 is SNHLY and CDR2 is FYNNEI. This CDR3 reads CASSGTGETDTQYF. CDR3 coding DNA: TGTGCCAGCAGTGGGACAGGGGAAACAGATACGCAGTATTTT.

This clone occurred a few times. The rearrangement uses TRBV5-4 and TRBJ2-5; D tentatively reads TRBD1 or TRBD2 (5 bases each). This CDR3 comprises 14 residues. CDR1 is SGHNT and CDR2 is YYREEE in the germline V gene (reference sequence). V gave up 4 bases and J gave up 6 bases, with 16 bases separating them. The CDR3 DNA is TGTGCCAGCAGCCCTTGGGGGAGTGAGAAGACCCAGTACTTC. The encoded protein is CASSPWGSEKTQYF.

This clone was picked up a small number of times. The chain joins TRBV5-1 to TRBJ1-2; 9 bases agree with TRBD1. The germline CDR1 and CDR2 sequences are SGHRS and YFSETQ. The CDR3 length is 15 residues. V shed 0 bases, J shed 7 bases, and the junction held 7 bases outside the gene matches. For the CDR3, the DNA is TGCGCCAGCAGCTTGGCCCCACAGGGACAGGGTGGCTACACCTTC. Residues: CASSLAPQGQGGYTF.

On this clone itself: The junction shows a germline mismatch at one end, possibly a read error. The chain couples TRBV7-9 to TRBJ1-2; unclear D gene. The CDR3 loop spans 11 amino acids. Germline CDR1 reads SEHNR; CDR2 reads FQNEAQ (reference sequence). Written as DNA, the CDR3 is TGTGCCAGCAGCCCGAGTTTATTCAGGAGCTTC. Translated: CASSPSLFRSF.

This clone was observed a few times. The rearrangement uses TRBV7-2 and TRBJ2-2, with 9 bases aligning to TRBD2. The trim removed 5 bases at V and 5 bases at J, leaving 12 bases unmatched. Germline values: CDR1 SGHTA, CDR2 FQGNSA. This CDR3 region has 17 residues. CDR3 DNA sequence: TGTGCCAGCAGCCCCCCAGGCTGGCGGGGGGGGACCGGGGAGCTGTTTTTT. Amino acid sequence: CASSPPGWRGGTGELFF.

Here the CDR3 DNA reads TGTGCCAGCAGTCGTGGGACCGCGAGCTCCTACGAGCAGTACTTC. Its protein is CASSRGTASSYEQYF. V is TRBV2 and J is TRBJ2-7, with D perhaps assigned TRBD1 or TRBD2 (5 bases each). The CDR3 loop spans 15 amino acids. CDR1 SNHLY and CDR2 FYNNEI come from the germline V gene. V lost 5 bases and J 0 bases, leaving 14 bases between the germline ends. The variable domain in full, with the rest retrieved from reference TRBV2 and TRBJ2-7, is EPEVTQTPSHQVTQMGQEVILRCVPISNHLYFYWYRQILGQKVEFLVSFYNNEISEKSEIFDDQFSVERPDGSNFTLKIRSTKLEDSAMYFCASSRGTASSYEQYFGPGTRLTVT.

This chain's CDR3 is CASSTGTERSNEQFF. The CDR3 DNA reads TGTGCCAGCTCAACCGGGACAGAGAGATCCAATGAGCAGTTCTTC. This sequence joins TRBV18 and TRBJ2-1; 7 positions agree with TRBD1. The trim removed 5 bases at V and 6 bases at J, leaving 10 bases unmatched. The length of the CDR3 is 15 residues. Germline V gene lookup returns CDR1 KGHSH and CDR2 LQKENI.

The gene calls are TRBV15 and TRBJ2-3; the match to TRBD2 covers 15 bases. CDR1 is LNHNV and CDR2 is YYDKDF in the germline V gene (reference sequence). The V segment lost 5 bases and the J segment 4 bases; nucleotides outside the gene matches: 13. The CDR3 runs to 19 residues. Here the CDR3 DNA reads TGTGCCACCAGCCGTAGGACTAGCGGGAGGGCCGGTAAGGCAGATACGCAGTATTTT. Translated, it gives CATSRRTSGRAGKADTQYF.

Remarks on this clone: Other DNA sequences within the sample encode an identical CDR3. The CDR3 spells CSVGREETQYF. CDR3 bases: TGCAGCGTTGGGAGAGAAGAGACCCAGTACTTC. The rearrangement joins TRBV29-1 to TRBJ2-5; D not certain. V was shortened by 4 bases and J by 3 bases, with 6 bases between the two germline ends. Germline loops: CDR1 SQVTM, CDR2 ANQGSEA. This CDR3 spans 11 amino acids.

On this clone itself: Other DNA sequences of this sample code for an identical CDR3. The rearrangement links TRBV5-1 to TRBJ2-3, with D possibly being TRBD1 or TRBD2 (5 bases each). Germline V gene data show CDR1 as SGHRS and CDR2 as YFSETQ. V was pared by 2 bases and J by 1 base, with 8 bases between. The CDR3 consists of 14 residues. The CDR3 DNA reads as TGCGCCAGCAGCTTAGAGGGACGCACAGATACGCAGTATTTT. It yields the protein CASSLEGRTDTQYF.

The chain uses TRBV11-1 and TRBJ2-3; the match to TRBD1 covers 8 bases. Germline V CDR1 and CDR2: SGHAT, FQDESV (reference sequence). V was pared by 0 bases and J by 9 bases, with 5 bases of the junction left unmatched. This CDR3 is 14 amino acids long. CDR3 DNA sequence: TGTGCCAGCAGCTTAGCTGTGGGGACAGGAACGCAGTATTTT. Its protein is CASSLAVGTGTQYF.

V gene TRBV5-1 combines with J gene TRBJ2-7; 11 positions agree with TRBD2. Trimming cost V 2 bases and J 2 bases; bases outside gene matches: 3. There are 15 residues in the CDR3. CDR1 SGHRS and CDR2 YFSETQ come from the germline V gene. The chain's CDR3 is CASSFGTSGTYEQYF. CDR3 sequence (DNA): TGCGCCAGCAGCTTCGGGACTAGCGGAACCTACGAGCAGTACTTC.

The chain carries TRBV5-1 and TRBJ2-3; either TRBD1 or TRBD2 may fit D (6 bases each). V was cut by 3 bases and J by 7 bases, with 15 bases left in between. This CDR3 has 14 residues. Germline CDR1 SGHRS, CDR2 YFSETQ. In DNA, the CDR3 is TGCGCCAGCAGCTCCGACGGGGGCTCTAATACGCAGTATTTT. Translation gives CASSSDGGSNTQYF.